The source of this T cell receptor beta chain is a study of neurological immune-mediated disorders. Study-level results: The expanded clones of different subjects shared no CDR3 amino acid sequences (suggesting private repertoires in all groups).

The authors produced cDNA by 5'RACE using 10-nucleotide random UMIs. TCRdb recomputed calls from the 5' RACE reads with MiXCR, one row per CDR3 protein. The table lists approximately 23,000 distinct CDR3 sequences, around 14% of them singletons. This sample's time point: technical triplicate 1. This clonotype was counted many times. Antigen specificity is unknown. The V gene lost 1 base and the J gene lost 12 bases, with 14 bases spanning the gap. The length of the CDR3 is 13 residues. Germline-derived CDR1 and CDR2 are SGHRS and YFSETQ. The V gene is TRBV5-1, the J gene TRBJ2-1; D is perhaps TRBD2 (5 bases). The TCR sequence derives from a female donor with HTLV-1-associated myelopathy (HAM/TSP). Source material: CD4+ T cells from blood. The CDR3 reads CASSLFLGDLQFF. CDR3 DNA: TGCGCCAGCAGCTTGTTCCTCGGGGATTTGCAGTTCTTC.